This T cell receptor (beta chain) was found in a study of T cells after yellow fever vaccination. Overall study context: For low cell numbers, libraries were made with SMART-Seq v4 Ultra Low Input. Findings of the study overall: A secondary response was less intense yet reached its peak sooner, at day 5 versus 15. The booster response re-showed most primary clones: approximately 95% CD4, roughly 91% CD8.

TCR cDNA, made by 5'RACE template switching, carried an added universal primer site and UMIs. TCRdb reprocessed the 5' RACE reads with MiXCR, giving one entry per CDR3 protein. The sample contains some 240,000 distinct CDR3 sequences, approximately 3.3% of which appear only once. This clonotype occurred many times. Its target is not known. The V end was cut by 6 bases, the J end by 3 bases, with 26 bases between. There are 19 residues in the CDR3. Per the germline V gene, CDR1 is SGHVS and CDR2 is FQNEAQ. This receptor was taken from a man between 18 and 29 years old who received the YFV17D yellow fever vaccine. Material: CD4+ T cells sorted from PBMCs, obtained 10 days after the yellow fever booster vaccination. This sequence joins TRBV7-8 and TRBJ1-4; D perhaps matches TRBD1 (5 bases). In nucleotides, the CDR3 is TGTGCCAGCAGAACGTCAGGGCGGGGGATTAACATCGCTAATGAAAAACTGTTTTTT. This encodes CASRTSGRGINIANEKLFF.